The 25 T cell receptor beta chains given below trace back to one sample, sequenced in a study of shared clonotypes between healthy human individuals. Data came from immunoSEQ multiplex PCR; TCRdb stores just in-frame clones and leaves some out. The sample gives 2 million to 2.5 million clones, approximately 95% of which show up once; roughly 0.13% is in the top ten. Sequencing input: naive CD4+ T cells sorted from blood. The subset denotes: CD45RA+ positively selected. The origin of the receptors is a man aged 18 to 30 in good health.

This chain uses TRBV28 with TRBJ1-1; unclear D gene. The V gene's germline CDR1 is MDHEN and CDR2 SYDVKM. Trimming took 5 bases from V and 1 from J, leaving 11 bases between them. The CDR3 is 14 amino acids. The CDR3: CASSPSGPNTEAFF. The CDR3 nucleotides read TGTGCCAGCAGTCCTTCGGGTCCGAACACTGAAGCTTTCTTT.

The chain employs TRBV5-1 and TRBJ1-6; maybe TRBD1 (5 bases). The CDR3 is 15 residues long. CDR1 is SGHRS and CDR2 is YFSETQ in the germline V gene. V lost 3 bases, J lost 8 bases, and 15 bases lay in between. The CDR3 DNA follows: TGCGCCAGCAGCTATGGCCCAGGGACGGATTCACCCCTCCACTTT. Its protein is CASSYGPGTDSPLHF.

The V and J genes are TRBV21-1 and TRBJ1-5; the table's D call of TRBD1 was not tested on the DNA. TRBV21-1 is flagged as a pseudogene. The CDR3 sequence is 15 residues long. CDR3 sequence reads: CASSKAGTGNQPQHF. The CDR3, as DNA: TGTGCCAGCAGCAAAGCTGGGACAGGGAATCAGCCCCAGCATTTT.

The rearrangement uses TRBV18 and TRBJ2-5; D gene ambiguous. The CDR3 has 13 amino acids. Trimming removed 5 bases from V and 2 bases from J, with 9 bases in between. Germline values: CDR1 KGHSH, CDR2 LQKENI. The CDR3 coding sequence is TGTGCCAGCTCAAGAGCCTATCAAGAGACCCAGTACTTC. This translates into CASSRAYQETQYF.

V is TRBV25-1 and J is TRBJ1-5; D gene unclear. Germline V gene data show CDR1 as MGHDK and CDR2 as SYGVNS. The CDR3 loop spans 14 amino acids. Deletions cut 2 bases from V and 6 bases from J, with 11 bases between. The CDR3 region has the DNA TGTGCCAGCAGTGAACGGCAGACGTTTCAGCCCCAGCATTTT. Its protein is CASSERQTFQPQHF.

This clone was counted once. J is TRBJ2-1 and V is TRBV7-2; 8 bases agree with TRBD2. There are 16 residues in the CDR3. The ends lost 1 base at V and 7 bases at J; junction bases unmatched: 9. Germline lookup yields CDR1 SGHTA and CDR2 FQGNSA. CDR3 DNA: TGTGCCAGCAGCTTAGGGATAGCGGGACCGGGGAATGAGCAGTTCTTC. Translation gives CASSLGIAGPGNEQFF.

This sequence joins TRBV7-9 and TRBJ1-2, with D perhaps matching TRBD1 (6 bases). Trimming shortened V by 3 bases and J by 1 base, and 12 bases separated the two germline ends. CDR1 is SEHNR, CDR2 FQNEAQ, per germline (reference sequence). This CDR3 comprises 15 residues. CDR3: CASSFPGTRNYGYTF. For the CDR3, the DNA is TGTGCCAGCAGCTTTCCCGGGACACGTAACTATGGCTACACCTTC.

This clone has only one observation. The rearrangement uses TRBV28 and TRBJ1-5; 7 bases map to TRBD1. The trim removed 7 bases at V and 6 bases at J, leaving 9 bases unmatched. The length of the CDR3 is 14 residues. The germline CDR1 and CDR2 sequences are MDHEN and SYDVKM. CDR3 protein: CASTSTNRGQPQHF. In DNA form, the CDR3 reads TGTGCCAGCACCTCTACAAACAGGGGTCAGCCCCAGCATTTT.

The gene calls are TRBV7-2 and TRBJ1-5; D is unclear. Per the germline V gene, CDR1 is SGHTA and CDR2 is FQGNSA. Trimming took off 4 bases at V and 4 bases at J, with 23 bases between the two ends. The CDR3 has 18 residues. DNA for the CDR3: TGTGCCAGCAGCTCCCCTAACAGCTATCGGGCCCATAATCAGCCCCAGCATTTT. Amino acids: CASSSPNSYRAHNQPQHF. The full variable domain, rest sourced from reference TRBV7-2 and TRBJ1-5, is GAGVSQSPSNKVTEKGKDVELRCDPISGHTALYWYRQSLGQGLEFLIYFQGNSAPDKSGLPSDRFSAERTGGSVSTLTIQRTQQEDSAVYLCASSSPNSYRAHNQPQHFGDGTRLSIL.

This chain connects TRBV6-6 to TRBJ1-5; a possible D gene is TRBD1 (5 bases). CDR3 size: 16 residues. The germline gives CDR1 MNHNY, CDR2 SVGAGI (reference sequence). Deletions cut 0 bases from V and 9 bases from J, with 18 bases between. The CDR3 spells CASSYSTAPTGLPQHF. CDR3 DNA: TGTGCCAGCAGTTACTCGACAGCACCAACTGGGTTGCCCCAGCATTTT.

In the case of this clone: One end of the junction does not line up with germline, which may come from a read error. The chain joins TRBV28 to TRBJ1-1; TRBD1 aligns across 12 bases. Germline CDR1 reads MDHEN; CDR2 reads SYDVKM. The CDR3 totals 13 residues. CDR3 protein: CASSYRDRGPGAF. The CDR3 DNA reads as TGTGCCAGCAGTTACCGGGACAGGGGGCCGGGAGCCTTT.

This rearrangement joins TRBV4-3 to TRBJ2-6; the D is unclear. Trimming cost V 0 bases and J 4 bases, with 10 bases left between them. Germline values: CDR1 LGHNA, CDR2 YSLEER. The CDR3 extends over 16 amino acids. The CDR3 sequence: CASSQDRAAGANVLTF. The CDR3 bases are TGCGCCAGCAGCCAAGACCGGGCGGCGGGGGCCAACGTCCTGACTTTC.

This clone was observed once. Other DNA sequences within the sample encode an identical CDR3. V and J are TRBV5-1 and TRBJ1-1; 7 bases are a match to TRBD1. The V and J ends lost 2 bases and 0 bases, in that order; junction bases with no gene match: 1. Germline lookup yields CDR1 SGHRS and CDR2 YFSETQ. The CDR3 loop spans 14 amino acids. The CDR3 bases are TGCGCCAGCAGCTTAGACAGGGTGAACACTGAAGCTTTCTTT. This gives the protein CASSLDRVNTEAFF.

The CDR3 region is CATGSNQPQHF. CDR3 sequence (DNA): TGTGCCACCGGGAGCAATCAGCCCCAGCATTTT. The J gene is TRBJ1-5, the V gene TRBV15, with D unresolved. V lost 8 bases, J lost 1 base, and 3 bases lay in between. Germline lookup yields CDR1 LNHNV and CDR2 YYDKDF (reference sequence). There are 11 residues in the CDR3.

As DNA, the CDR3 is TGTGCCAGCAGTTTCCGCGGGGGGGCCAACACAGATACGCAGTATTTT. It specifies CASSFRGGANTDTQYF. V usage is TRBV28 and J usage is TRBJ2-3; TRBD2 matches at 9 bases. CDR3 length: 16 amino acids. After removal of 3 bases from V and 2 bases from J, the junction contained 6 bases not matched to a gene. The germline gives CDR1 MDHEN, CDR2 SYDVKM.

The CDR3 here is CASDKTGQPQHF. The CDR3 DNA sequence: TGTGCCAGCGACAAGACGGGTCAGCCCCAGCATTTT. V is TRBV6-1 and J is TRBJ1-5; D ambiguous. The CDR3 has 12 residues. Germline CDR1 MNHNS, CDR2 SASEGT. V gave up 8 bases and J gave up 6 bases, with 11 bases separating them.

This rearrangement joins TRBV6-6 to TRBJ1-6; a possible D gene is TRBD1 (6 bases). V was pared by 2 bases and J by 6 bases, with 8 bases between. Germline V gene sequence: CDR1 MNHNY, CDR2 SVGAGI (reference sequence). The CDR3 sequence is 14 residues long. CDR3 in DNA: TGTGCCAGCAGTTACGGACAGTTTAATTCACCCCTCCACTTT. It encodes CASSYGQFNSPLHF.

About this clone: Other DNA sequences in the sample encode the same CDR3. The rearrangement uses TRBV6-5 and TRBJ2-7; no clear D gene. The CDR3 covers 11 residues. Germline assignment: CDR1 MNHEY and CDR2 SVGAGI. The V end was cut by 8 bases, the J end by 1 base, with 6 bases between. CDR3 loop: CASGNSYEQYF. The DNA of the CDR3 is TGTGCCAGCGGGAATTCCTACGAGCAGTACTTC.

About this clone: This CDR3 is also generated by other DNA sequences in the sample. The CDR3 reads CASSESGGGEKLFF. In DNA form, the CDR3 reads TGTGCCAGCAGTGAATCAGGGGGCGGCGAAAAACTGTTTTTT. The chain employs TRBV25-1 and TRBJ1-4; 8 nucleotides line up with TRBD1. V lost 1 base, J lost 8 bases, and 3 bases stayed unmatched. Germline values: CDR1 MGHDK, CDR2 SYGVNS. This CDR3 has 14 residues.

V and J are TRBV6-5 and TRBJ1-1; 7 positions match TRBD1. J lost 0 bases, V lost 10 bases, and 5 bases had no gene match. CDR1 and CDR2 from the germline V gene are MNHEY and SVGAGI. This CDR3 is 13 amino acids long. The CDR3 DNA reads TGTGCCACCAGGGGGATTATGAACACTGAAGCTTTCTTT. Protein: CATRGIMNTEAFF.

A note on this clone: The sample holds other DNA sequences that translate to the same CDR3. The CDR3 sequence is CASSFGGSSGNTIYF. CDR3 sequence (DNA): TGCGCCAGCAGCTTCGGGGGCAGCTCTGGAAACACCATATATTTT. The rearrangement uses TRBV5-1 and TRBJ1-3; possibly TRBD1 for D (6 bases). The V end was cut by 2 bases, the J end by 0 bases, with 9 bases between. The CDR3 is 15 residues long. CDR1 is SGHRS, CDR2 YFSETQ, per germline.

Only a few counts were recorded for this clone. V and J are TRBV18 and TRBJ1-3; D is undetermined. Trimming cost V 2 bases and J 4 bases, with 6 bases left between them. The CDR3 extends over 13 amino acids. Germline values: CDR1 KGHSH, CDR2 LQKENI. The CDR3 nucleotides are TGTGCCAGCTCACCAGAGGCCGGAAACACCATATATTTT. It is translated as CASSPEAGNTIYF.

This clone was detected only once. V and J are TRBV6-6 and TRBJ1-1, with D perhaps matching TRBD1 (5 bases). V dropped 5 bases and J dropped 0 bases, with 16 bases sitting between them. This CDR3 is 16 amino acids long. From germline, CDR1 is MNHNY and CDR2 SVGAGI (reference sequence). CDR3 DNA: TGTGCCAGCAGTCCTTTGATACAGGCCATGAACACTGAAGCTTTCTTT. Protein product: CASSPLIQAMNTEAFF.

Comments on this clone: This same CDR3 is encoded by further DNA sequences in the sample. In DNA, the CDR3 is TGTGCCAGCAGCTTAGGACGGGGCTACGAGCAGTACTTC. This translates into CASSLGRGYEQYF. This chain joins TRBV13 and TRBJ2-7; tentatively, D is TRBD2 (5 bases). This CDR3 is built from 13 residues. Germline CDR1 and CDR2: PRHDT and FYEKMQ (reference sequence). Trimming pared 0 bases from V and 3 bases from J, leaving 6 bases between.

Remarks on this clone: Other DNA sequences in this sample translate to the same CDR3. The chain links TRBV5-1 to TRBJ2-1, with 8 bases aligning to TRBD2. With 1 base clipped from V and 4 bases from J, the junction kept 4 bases outside the gene matches. The CDR3 runs 15 residues. The V gene's germline CDR1 is SGHRS and CDR2 YFSETQ. CDR3 sequence (DNA): TGCGCCAGCAGCTTGACTAGCGGAAGGTACAATGAGCAGTTCTTC. It is translated as CASSLTSGRYNEQFF.